These 14 T cell receptor beta chains came from one sample sequenced in a study of shared clonotypes between healthy human individuals. The table came from immunoSEQ multiplex PCR; TCRdb's copy has only in-frame clones and leaves some out. The sample consists of hundreds of thousands of clones, about 80% of them appearing once. Sample: PBMCs. The receptors come from a woman between 40 and 50 years old in good health. Some clones in this sample may be carry-over from other donors' samples.

The chain has TRBV19 and TRBJ2-2, with 9 bases identical to TRBD1. V shed 4 bases, J shed 9 bases, and the junction held 3 bases outside the gene matches. Germline assignment: CDR1 LNHDA and CDR2 SQIVND (reference sequence). This CDR3 region has 13 residues. The CDR3 is CASSTGQGRELFF. The CDR3 nucleotides are TGTGCCAGTAGTACCGGACAGGGGCGGGAGCTGTTTTTT.

CDR3 in DNA: TGTGCCAGCAGTTTATCGGTTTTGGATACGCAGTATTTT. It is translated as CASSLSVLDTQYF. J is TRBJ2-3 and V is TRBV27; D is unresolved. Germline V lookup: CDR1 MNHEY, CDR2 SMNVEV (reference sequence). The CDR3 loop spans 13 amino acids. V shed 0 bases and J shed 6 bases, with 7 bases lying between them.

This chain joins TRBV29-1 and TRBJ2-5; no firm D call. The tail of the sequence fits TRBJ2-7 better, so the J call may be wrong. The CDR3 is made up of 14 amino acids. Looked up from germline, CDR1 is SQVTM and CDR2 is ANQGSEA. Here the CDR3 DNA reads TGCAGCGTTGAGGTGTTGACTGACTCCTACGAGCAGTACTTC. Protein sequence: CSVEVLTDSYEQYF.

J is TRBJ1-4 and V is TRBV4-3, with 12 bases lining up with TRBD1. V trimming: 4 bases; J trimming: 8 bases; junction bases outside the gene matches: 11. Germline CDR1 and CDR2: LGHNA and YSLEER. CDR3 length: 17 residues. The CDR3 here is CASSLNSLGTGGEKLFF. The CDR3 DNA reads as TGCGCCAGCAGCCTGAATAGTCTTGGGACAGGGGGCGAAAAACTGTTTTTT.

This chain uses TRBV10-2 with TRBJ2-7; no firm D call. CDR3 length equals 13 residues. With 2 bases removed from V and 3 bases from J, the gap between germline ends came to 8 bases. Germline CDR1 is WSHSY and CDR2 is SAAADI. Written as DNA, the CDR3 is TGCGCCAGCAGTGAGCAGGACCTCTACGAGCAGTACTTC. Translating gives CASSEQDLYEQYF.

The V gene is TRBV5-1, the J gene TRBJ2-1; 10 nucleotides agree with TRBD2. V shed 1 base, J shed 3 bases, and the junction held 1 base outside the gene matches. Germline CDR1 is SGHRS and CDR2 is YFSETQ. The CDR3 consists of 15 residues. In DNA form, the CDR3 reads TGCGCCAGCAGCTTGCGGACTAGCGGCTACAATGAGCAGTTCTTC. It specifies CASSLRTSGYNEQFF.

With regard to this clone: This may be a read error, as it is one base from a much larger clone. The CDR3 nucleotides read TGTGCCAGCAGCTCGGACAGCTCTGGAAACACCATATATTTT. Protein: CASSSDSSGNTIYF. The chain employs TRBV6-6 and TRBJ1-3, with a possible D match to TRBD1 (6 bases). CDR1 is MNHNY, CDR2 SVGAGI, per germline (reference sequence). Trimming pared 6 bases from V and 0 bases from J, leaving 9 bases between. The CDR3 is made up of 14 amino acids.

The chain joins TRBV4-2 to TRBJ2-7, with D unclear. Per germline, CDR1 LGHNA and CDR2 YNFKEQ. The V gene lost 4 bases and the J gene lost 6 bases, with 13 bases spanning the gap. The CDR3 loop spans 13 amino acids. For the CDR3, the DNA is TGTGCCAGCAGCCGTGGGGTAGTACGCGAGCAGTACTTC. This translates into CASSRGVVREQYF.

This chain joins TRBV19 and TRBJ1-5; 10 positions agree with TRBD1. The V gene's germline CDR1 is LNHDA and CDR2 SQIVND (reference sequence). The CDR3 extends over 14 amino acids. Losses at the gene ends were 5 bases for V and 6 bases for J; bases not matched to a gene: 4. The CDR3 protein is CASSQTGGVQPQHF. CDR3 sequence (DNA): TGTGCCAGTAGTCAGACAGGGGGCGTTCAGCCCCAGCATTTT. Looking up the rest from reference TRBV19 and TRBJ1-5 gives the full variable domain: DGGITQSPKYLFRKEGQNVTLSCEQNLNHDAMYWYRQDPGQGLRLIYYSQIVNDFQKGDIAEGYSVSREKKESFPLTVTSAQKNPTAFYLCASSQTGGVQPQHFGDGTRLSIL.

V and J are TRBV27 and TRBJ2-2; 11 bases align to TRBD1. Trimming at V came to 5 bases and at J to 4 bases, leaving 3 bases not matched to a gene. Germline V gives CDR1 MNHEY, CDR2 SMNVEV (reference sequence). This CDR3 comprises 15 residues. CDR3 region: CASSQDRGRTGELFF. CDR3 nucleotide sequence: TGTGCCAGCAGTCAGGACAGGGGGCGCACCGGGGAGCTGTTTTTT.

The V call is TRBV15, the J call TRBJ1-4; D gene uncertain. The V gene's germline CDR1 is LNHNV and CDR2 YYDKDF (reference sequence). V was pared by 0 bases and J by 2 bases, with 10 bases between. The CDR3 loop spans 16 amino acids. The CDR3 DNA is TGTGCCACCAGCAGAGATCGGGTGGGGACTAATGAAAAACTGTTTTTT. It translates to CATSRDRVGTNEKLFF.

This clone was observed a few times. This rearrangement joins TRBV4-1 to TRBJ2-3, with a weak D call TRBD2 (6 bases). The CDR3 has 16 amino acids. With 2 bases removed from V and 0 bases from J, the gap between germline ends came to 12 bases. Per germline, CDR1 MGHRA and CDR2 YSYEKL. The CDR3 is CASSQISGPSTDTQYF. CDR3 nucleotides: TGCGCCAGCAGCCAAATCAGCGGGCCAAGCACAGATACGCAGTATTTT.

The chain is built from TRBV5-1 and TRBJ2-7, with D perhaps being TRBD1 or TRBD2 (7 bases each). V was shortened by 4 bases and J by 1 base, with 15 bases between the two germline ends. The germline V gene has CDR1 SGHRS and CDR2 YFSETQ. CDR3 length equals 15 residues. CDR3 loop: CASSQGGRSSYEQYF. The CDR3, as DNA: TGCGCCAGCAGCCAGGGGGGGAGAAGTTCCTACGAGCAGTACTTC.

This chain uses TRBV18 with TRBJ2-5; TRBD1 is a possible D gene (6 bases). CDR3 length equals 15 residues. V lost 3 bases to trimming and J lost 2 bases, with 13 bases between them. CDR1 is KGHSH and CDR2 is LQKENI in the germline V gene. CDR3 in amino acids: CASSPFGQTQETQYF. CDR3 bases: TGTGCCAGCTCACCCTTTGGACAGACGCAAGAGACCCAGTACTTC. The variable domain in full, with the rest retrieved from reference TRBV18 and TRBJ2-5, is NAGVMQNPRHLVRRRGQEARLRCSPMKGHSHVYWYRQLPEEGLKFMVYLQKENIIDESGMPKERFSAEFPKEGPSILRIQQVVRGDSAAYFCASSPFGQTQETQYFGPGTRLLVL.